This is a list of T cell receptor beta chains from one sample in a study of graft-versus-host responses after intestinal transplantation. Repertoires were generated with immunoSEQ multiplex PCR, while TCRdb's copy carries only in-frame clones and drops some. This sample carries approximately 18,000 clones, approximately 89% of them seen once, and the ten largest clones take roughly 10%. The sequenced sample was PBMCs, obtained approximately 240 days after intestinal transplant. The receptors derive from a human patient who received an intestinal transplant, so some T cells may come from the graft donor. The CDR3 runs from the conserved cysteine through the conserved F or W. Each record gives: D gene, J gene, V gene, clone size, CDR3 DNA, CDR3 protein. D genes are given only for firm matches. Clone size, where shown, is once, few, many, or a class for clones that have expanded.

>TRBD1|TRBJ2-7|TRBV7-8|-
TGTGCCAGCAGCCAAGACAGGGTTCTTCCCTACGAGCAGTACTTC
CASSQDRVLPYEQYF
>TRBD1|TRBJ1-1|TRBV27|once
TGTGCCAGCAGTTCCTCCGGGACAGGGGGCACTGAAGCTTTCTTT
CASSSSGTGGTEAFF
>-|TRBJ1-3|TRBV25-1|-
TGTGCCAGCAGTGAGGTACATGGGAACTCTGGAAACACCATATATTTT
CASSEVHGNSGNTIYF
>TRBD1|TRBJ1-5|TRBV30|-
TGTGCCTGGAGTGCCAGGGGGCGTCAGCCCCAGCATTTT
CAWSARGRQPQHF
>-|TRBJ2-7|TRBV2|-
TGTGCCACCTTCGGTCCCTCCCGCTACGAGCAGTACTTC
CATFGPSRYEQYF
>TRBD1|TRBJ1-1|TRBV19|-
TGTGCCAGTAGTAATCGACAGGGCCCAGCTTTCTTT
CASSNRQGPAFF
>-|TRBJ2-7|TRBV30|-
TGTGCCTGGAGCCAGGGATCCTACGAGCAGTACTTC
CAWSQGSYEQYF
>TRBD1|TRBJ1-6|TRBV7-6|-
TGTGCCAGCAGCTGGGACAGGGACAATTCACCCCTCCACTTT
CASSWDRDNSPLHF
>TRBD1|TRBJ1-6|TRBV14|-
TGTGCCAGCAGCCACGGGACAGGGGGCGCCGGATCACCCCTCCACTTT
CASSHGTGGAGSPLHF
>-|TRBJ1-2|TRBV6-5|few
TGTGCCAGCAGGCCCACAGGGTATTCTGGCTACACCTTC
CASRPTGYSGYTF
>TRBD1|TRBJ1-2|TRBV28|once
TGTGCCAGCAGTCGATGGGACAGCCCTAACTATGGCTACACCTTC
CASSRWDSPNYGYTF
>-|TRBJ1-1|TRBV10-3|-
TGTGCCATCAGTTTCTCAGCGGGGGACACTGAAGCTTTCTTT
CAISFSAGDTEAFF
>TRBD2|TRBJ2-3|TRBV6-4|few
TGTGCCAGCACTCCCCGGGGACGAGCGGGGGGCACAGATACGCAGTATTTT
CASTPRGRAGGTDTQYF
>-|TRBJ1-2|TRBV2|-
TGTGCCAGCAGTGAAGCGCTTGGCTACACCTTC
CASSEALGYTF
>TRBD1|TRBJ1-1|TRBV4-1|-
TGCGCCAGCAGCCAAGGGAACAGGGGTAGTTCCACTGAAGCTTTCTTT
CASSQGNRGSSTEAFF
>TRBD2|TRBJ2-7|TRBV5-6|-
TGTGCCAGCAGCCTGTGGGTCCTAAGCGGGGGGGCTTCCTACGAGCAGTACTTC
CASSLWVLSGGASYEQYF